A single sample is the source of the 25 T cell receptor beta chains below, sequenced in a study of T cell repertoires in cytomegalovirus infection. TCRdb reanalysed the reads using MiXCR and keeps one entry per CDR3 protein. The sample consists of 100,000 to 150,000 distinct CDR3 sequences, more than 25% of them appearing once. Which antigens these TCRs recognize remains unknown. The input for sequencing was CD8+ T cells from cultured PBMCs, taken from culture after CMV antigen stimulation. The receptors here all came from a human donor in good health (CMV status not recorded). Some clones in this sample may be carry-over from other donors' samples.

The chain couples TRBV2 to TRBJ1-1, with a tentative D call TRBD1 (6 bases). The ends were cut back, 3 bases at V and 3 bases at J, with 8 bases in the middle. CDR1 and CDR2 from the germline V gene are SNHLY and FYNNEI. The CDR3 has 13 amino acids. CDR3 sequence reads: CASSEGAYTEAFF. For the CDR3, the DNA is TGTGCCAGCAGTGAGGGGGCGTACACTGAAGCTTTCTTT.

The rearrangement uses TRBV20-1 and TRBJ2-1, with 7 bases aligning to TRBD1. V shed 2 bases, J shed 9 bases, and the junction held 10 bases outside the gene matches. Germline CDR1 is DFQATT and CDR2 is SNEGSKA (reference sequence). There are 14 residues in the CDR3. CDR3 loop: CSARRRDRAGEQFF. CDR3 in DNA: TGCAGTGCTAGACGACGAGACAGGGCCGGTGAGCAGTTCTTC.

The rearrangement links TRBV5-1 to TRBJ2-7, with D perhaps TRBD1 or TRBD2 (7 bases each). V was clipped by 2 bases and J by 2 bases, with 26 bases between them. The CDR3 spans 19 residues. Germline V lookup: CDR1 SGHRS, CDR2 YFSETQ. CDR3 protein: CASSLQGTIAPGRTYEQYF. The DNA for the CDR3 is TGCGCCAGCAGCTTACAGGGGACTATTGCGCCGGGGCGGACCTACGAGCAGTACTTC.

This clonotype came up many times. The chain recombines TRBV7-2 with TRBJ1-5; maybe TRBD1 (6 bases). Germline V CDR1 and CDR2: SGHTA, FQGNSA. The CDR3 extends over 16 amino acids. Between the trimmed V and J ends, which lost 2 bases and 1 base, there was a span of 12 bases. The CDR3 region is CASSLWGRRSNQPQHF. The DNA for the CDR3 is TGTGCCAGCAGCTTATGGGGGCGGAGGAGCAATCAGCCCCAGCATTTT.

The genes are TRBV4-3 and TRBJ2-3; a possible D gene is TRBD2 (5 bases). This CDR3 has 16 residues. The ends were cut back, 1 base at V and 1 base at J, with 12 bases in the middle. Per germline, CDR1 LGHNA and CDR2 YSLEER. The CDR3 loop is CASSQGPVSGTDTQYF. The CDR3 DNA is TGCGCCAGCAGCCAAGGGCCGGTTAGCGGCACAGATACGCAGTATTTT.

The chain joins TRBV3-1 to TRBJ2-1, with 7 bases identical to TRBD1. The V gene's germline CDR1 is LGHDT and CDR2 YNNKEL (reference sequence). The CDR3 has 15 amino acids. The trim removed 4 bases at V and 2 bases at J, leaving 5 bases unmatched. The chain's CDR3 is CASSPTRGPYNEQFF. CDR3 in DNA: TGTGCCAGCAGCCCAACTAGGGGGCCCTACAATGAGCAGTTCTTC.

This clonotype appeared a few times. V is TRBV7-6 and J is TRBJ1-1, with D hard to call. The CDR3 sequence is 14 residues long. V shed 6 bases and J shed 2 bases, with 13 bases lying between them. Germline V CDR1 and CDR2: SGHVS, FNYEAQ. The CDR3 spells CASRPGPGNTEAFF. CDR3 DNA sequence: TGTGCCAGCAGACCCGGGCCAGGCAACACTGAAGCTTTCTTT.

This clonotype came up a few times. This chain links TRBV6-2 or TRBV6-3 with TRBJ2-1; D may be TRBD2 (6 bases). The CDR3 is 17 amino acids. Germline CDR1 MNHEY, CDR2 SVGEGT. Trimming removed 4 bases from V and 3 bases from J, with 19 bases in between. The CDR3 DNA reads TGTGCCAGCAGTTTGGAGGGCGGCCGTTCTCTCTACAATGAGCAGTTCTTC. Residues: CASSLEGGRSLYNEQFF.

V gene TRBV7-4 combines with J gene TRBJ2-7, with D perhaps matching TRBD2 (6 bases). Trimming stripped 5 bases from V and 2 bases from J, with 16 bases between. Germline-derived CDR1 and CDR2 are SGHVT and SQSDAQ. The CDR3 has 15 amino acids. Here the CDR3 DNA reads TGTGCCAGCAGCGGTCCGGGCGGGGCGCCCTACGAGCAGTACTTC. Translated: CASSGPGGAPYEQYF.

V gene TRBV6-5 combines with J gene TRBJ2-3; the match to TRBD1 covers 7 bases. Germline CDR1 is MNHEY and CDR2 is SVGAGI. The CDR3 length is 15 residues. The J segment lost 2 bases and the V segment lost 2 bases, leaving 4 bases of the junction unmatched. In DNA form, the CDR3 reads TGTGCCAGCAGTTACCGGGACAGAGCCACAGATACGCAGTATTTT. Translation gives CASSYRDRATDTQYF.

The chain recombines TRBV7-9 with TRBJ2-1; 13 bases map to TRBD2. Germline lookup yields CDR1 SEHNR and CDR2 FQNEAQ (reference sequence). V shed 8 bases and J 5 bases; nucleotides not matched to a gene: 6. The CDR3 is made up of 15 amino acids. Here the CDR3 reads CASSTSGGRDNEQFF. The CDR3 DNA reads TGTGCCAGCTCGACTAGCGGGGGGCGAGACAATGAGCAGTTCTTC.

In its sample, this clonotype was seen many times. V usage is TRBV5-1 and J usage is TRBJ2-7; D is perhaps TRBD2 (7 bases). Germline loops: CDR1 SGHRS, CDR2 YFSETQ. V was shortened by 1 base and J by 5 bases, with 13 bases between the two germline ends. The CDR3 loop spans 14 amino acids. CDR3 loop: CASSLRGGPNEQYF. The CDR3 DNA sequence: TGCGCCAGCAGCTTGAGGGGGGGGCCCAACGAGCAGTACTTC.

This clonotype appeared a few times. V usage is TRBV7-9 and J usage is TRBJ1-6; 7 bases align to TRBD1. The V segment lost 7 bases and the J segment 6 bases; nucleotides outside the gene matches: 6. The CDR3 covers 14 residues. Germline lookup yields CDR1 SEHNR and CDR2 FQNEAQ (reference sequence). The CDR3 DNA follows: TGTGCCAGCACCTCGGGACAGCGTAATTCACCCCTCCACTTT. As protein: CASTSGQRNSPLHF.

V is TRBV6-6 and J is TRBJ2-7; possibly TRBD2 for D (7 bases). V lost 8 bases, J lost 6 bases, and 11 bases lay in between. This CDR3 spans 11 amino acids. Germline loops: CDR1 MNHNY, CDR2 SVGAGI (reference sequence). The CDR3 loop reads CASVRGGEQYF. The CDR3 nucleotides read TGTGCCAGCGTGAGGGGGGGCGAGCAGTACTTC.

The rearrangement joins TRBV25-1 to TRBJ1-6, with 8 positions matching TRBD1. V gave up 6 bases and J gave up 4 bases; unmatched junction bases: 5. Germline V gives CDR1 MGHDK, CDR2 SYGVNS. The CDR3 is 15 amino acids. CDR3 bases: TGTGCCAGCAGCGAGGGACAGGCGTATAATTCACCCCTCCACTTT. Its translation is CASSEGQAYNSPLHF.

V and J are TRBV4-1 and TRBJ1-2, with 12 nucleotides matching TRBD1. V was clipped by 3 bases and J by 8 bases; unmatched bases: 13. Germline V gives CDR1 MGHRA, CDR2 YSYEKL. There are 17 residues in the CDR3. Written as DNA, the CDR3 is TGCGCCAGCAGCCAGTTCCCGAAGGGACAGGGGGCGGAGGGCTACACCTTC. It codes for CASSQFPKGQGAEGYTF.

In its sample, this clonotype was seen a few times. This chain links TRBV5-5 with TRBJ2-3, with TRBD2 as a possible D gene (8 bases). The CDR3 is 19 amino acids. Trimming removed 6 bases from V and 0 bases from J, with 26 bases in between. Germline lookup yields CDR1 SGHKS and CDR2 YYEKEE (reference sequence). The CDR3, as DNA: TGTGCCAGCACCTCCCGGGACAGCGGGAGACAAGACAGCACAGATACGCAGTATTTT. Its translation is CASTSRDSGRQDSTDTQYF.

V is TRBV6-2 or TRBV6-3 and J is TRBJ2-5; 7 bases align to TRBD2. Trimming took 0 bases from V and 4 from J; bases not matched to a gene: 5. Germline-derived CDR1 and CDR2 are MNHEY and SVGEGT. The CDR3 runs 15 residues. The CDR3 DNA reads as TGTGCCAGCAGTTACTCGCTCCAGCGGGGAGAGACCCAGTACTTC. Amino acid sequence: CASSYSLQRGETQYF.

This clonotype was seen only a few times. V gene TRBV7-4 combines with J gene TRBJ1-2, with 10 bases lining up with TRBD1. The CDR3 runs 16 residues. The ends lost 4 bases at V and 3 bases at J; junction bases unmatched: 8. Germline V gives CDR1 SGHVT, CDR2 SQSDAQ. The CDR3 loop is CASSSPRQGADYGYTF. CDR3 sequence (DNA): TGTGCCAGCAGCTCTCCTCGACAGGGGGCGGACTATGGCTACACCTTC.

Worth noting for this clonotype: One end of the junction does not line up with germline, which may come from a read error. This rearrangement joins TRBV4-1 to TRBJ1-5, with a possible D match to TRBD1 (6 bases). Per germline, CDR1 MGHRA and CDR2 YSYEKL. The CDR3 covers 15 residues. The CDR3 DNA sequence: TGTGCCAGCAGCCAAGTGCTACAGGGTCATCAGCCCCAGCATTTT. Amino acids: CASSQVLQGHQPQHF.

Only a few counts were recorded for this clonotype. CDR3 in DNA: TGTGCCAGCAGTTTTATGCGGACAGGGGCTATACTATACGAGCAGTACTTC. Its translation: CASSFMRTGAILYEQYF. The rearrangement joins TRBV27 to TRBJ2-7, with 9 bases that match TRBD1. Germline lookup yields CDR1 MNHEY and CDR2 SMNVEV (reference sequence). The trim removed 3 bases at V and 4 bases at J, leaving 13 bases unmatched. The CDR3 spans 17 residues.

This clonotype was recorded many times. This rearrangement joins TRBV25-1 to TRBJ1-2; a weak D match, TRBD1 (5 bases). The germline V gene encodes CDR1 MGHDK and CDR2 SYGVNS. The CDR3 is 14 residues long. Trimming removed 4 bases from V and 7 bases from J, with 16 bases in between. The CDR3 sequence: CASSGGFPGGGYTF. In DNA, the CDR3 is TGTGCCAGCAGTGGGGGGTTTCCTGGGGGTGGCTACACCTTC.

A few counts support this clonotype. A junction end diverges from the germline sequence, so it may reflect a read error. The gene calls are TRBV6-5 and TRBJ1-5; D unclear. The CDR3 totals 15 residues. Germline CDR1 reads MNHEY; CDR2 reads SVGAGI. The CDR3 reads CASSLTRNSNQPQHF. The CDR3 DNA sequence: TGTGCTAGCAGTTTGACCCGGAATAGCAATCAGCCCCAGCATTTT.

In this sample, this clonotype turned up once. The genes are TRBV6-2 or TRBV6-3 and TRBJ2-1, with D perhaps matching TRBD2 (5 bases). The CDR3 spans 17 residues. V was pared by 0 bases and J by 0 bases, with 12 bases between. Germline assignment: CDR1 MNHEY and CDR2 SVGEGT. The DNA for the CDR3 is TGTGCCAGCAGTTACTCACTAGAAGAACACTCCTACAATGAGCAGTTCTTC. It is translated as CASSYSLEEHSYNEQFF.

This rearrangement joins TRBV5-6 to TRBJ1-5; no firm D call. V was shortened by 0 bases and J by 4 bases, with 8 bases between the two germline ends. CDR3 length equals 14 residues. The V gene's germline CDR1 is SGHDT and CDR2 YYEEEE. The CDR3 bases are TGTGCCAGCAGCTTGGCCCGGGGAAATCAGCCCCAGCATTTT. Encoded protein: CASSLARGNQPQHF.